A single sample is the source of the 12 T cell receptor beta chains below, sequenced in a study of TET2 disruption in CD19-targeted CAR T cells. Treatment indicated: autologous CTL019 cells: CD19 CAR with 4-1BB and CD3 zeta domains. Sequenced by immunoSEQ multiplex PCR; TCRdb stores in-frame clones only, minus some. The repertoire shows roughly 26,000 clones; the top ten hold around 1.9%. The antigens these receptors bind are not known. The sequences come from CD8- CAR+ T cells sorted from cultured blood T cells, collected for CD19 CAR T cell therapy. Subset given: CD8-negative CAR-positive T cells from the infusion product. The receptor set was obtained from a man in his 70s with chronic lymphocytic leukemia.

The CDR3 DNA, read in part, is TGTGCCAGCAGCTTAAATCAAGCGGGGGGAGCGAACACCGGGGAG. Amino acid sequence: CASSLNQAGGANTGE. The full-length CDR3 reads as CASSLNQAGGANTGELFF. The chain links TRBV7-3 to TRBJ2-2, with 9 positions matching TRBD2. The CDR3 end is not reached by the read, which stops 3 residues before it; the germline J gene fills it in. The CDR3 sequence is 18 residues long. V shed 1 base and J 0 bases; nucleotides not matched to a gene: 6. Germline CDR1 and CDR2: SGHTA and FQGTGA.

In the case of this clone: The read ends 3 residues before the CDR3 terminus; that terminus is restored from the germline J gene. The V and J genes are TRBV6-1 and TRBJ2-4; 8 nucleotides align to TRBD1. Germline V lookup: CDR1 MNHNS, CDR2 SASEGT. CDR3 length: 14 residues. Incomplete CDR3 DNA: TGTGCCAGCAGTGAAGAGGCAGGGGGCTATGGT. Amino acids: CASSEEAGGYG. The full CDR3 protein reads CASSEEAGGYGQYF.

Worth noting for this clone: The CDR3 goes on 3 residues after the read ends, and that part is filled in from the germline J gene. This chain uses TRBV19 with TRBJ1-1; 7 positions match TRBD1. With V trimmed by 6 bases and J by 3 bases, 13 bases remained unmatched. The CDR3 runs 16 residues. Germline V gives CDR1 LNHDA, CDR2 SQIVND (reference sequence). The chain's CDR3 is CASSRRDTRGDTEAFF. CDR3 DNA, as far as it was read: TGTGCCAGTAGCCGACGGGACACCAGGGGGGACACTGAA.

Notes on this clone: The read finishes 3 residues shy of the CDR3 end, and the germline J gene is used to complete it. The chain couples TRBV30 to TRBJ1-2; D is unresolved. In germline, CDR1 is GTSNPN, CDR2 SVGIG (reference sequence). The CDR3 totals 16 residues. The CDR3 sequence is CAWSVSQTAPPYDYTF. The covered CDR3 bases are TGTGCCTGGAGTGTATCCCAGACTGCCCCCCCCTACGAC.

Of note for this clone: Read sequence stops 3 residues before the CDR3 end, and the germline J gene provides the missing end. The chain links TRBV19 to TRBJ2-3, with TRBD2 identical over 10 bases. J gave up 5 bases and V 6 bases, and 5 bases lay outside the gene matches. Germline V gives CDR1 LNHDA, CDR2 SQIVND (reference sequence). The CDR3 contains 14 residues. Partial CDR3 DNA: TGTGCCAGTAGAGCGGGGGGGCCAAAAGATACG. This codes for CASRAGGPKDT. The complete CDR3 sequence is CASRAGGPKDTQYF.

As for this clone: The observed sequence ends 3 residues before the CDR3 terminus, with the missing tail filled in from the germline J gene. The V gene is TRBV7-9, the J gene TRBJ1-2, with 9 bases lining up with TRBD1. This CDR3 has 14 residues. Germline V gene lookup returns CDR1 SEHNR and CDR2 FQNEAQ (reference sequence). Here the CDR3 reads CASSLMGTGNTYTF. The CDR3 DNA, read in part, is TGTGCCAGCAGCTTAATGGGGACAGGGAATACC.

On this clone: The read ends 3 residues early relative to the CDR3; the germline J gene fills the gap. The chain employs TRBV19 and TRBJ1-1, with a tentative D call TRBD1 (5 bases). The CDR3 sequence is 16 residues long. CDR1 is LNHDA, CDR2 SQIVND, per germline (reference sequence). CDR3 sequence reads: CASSMEKRQFYNEAFF. The covered CDR3 bases are TGTGCCAGTAGTATGGAGAAGCGACAGTTCTACAATGAG.

About this clone itself: The sequence runs out 3 residues before the end of the CDR3; the remainder is reconstructed from the germline J gene. The chain couples TRBV4-1 to TRBJ2-5; perhaps TRBD2 as D (6 bases). Per the germline V gene, CDR1 is MGHRA and CDR2 is YSYEKL. The CDR3 is 15 amino acids. V lost 4 bases, J lost 2 bases, and 14 bases lay in between. The CDR3 DNA, read in part, is TGCGCCAGCAGCCCAGGCACGCGGGAACAAGAGACC. This translates into CASSPGTREQET. The CDR3 reads in full as CASSPGTREQETQYF.

Concerning this clone itself: The CDR3 end lies 3 residues beyond the end of the read and is filled in from the germline J gene. The chain carries TRBV7-9 and TRBJ2-3; the D gene is possibly TRBD2 (6 bases). The V end was cut by 1 base, the J end by 6 bases, with 11 bases between. This CDR3 is built from 14 residues. Germline values: CDR1 SEHNR, CDR2 FQNEAQ (reference sequence). The CDR3 sequence: CASSLVSSADTQYF. Incomplete CDR3 DNA: TGTGCCAGCAGCTTAGTTTCTAGCGCCGATACG.

Turning to this clone: With the read ending 3 residues before the CDR3 end, the germline J gene is used to fill in that end. This chain links TRBV5-4 with TRBJ2-3; D is uncertain. Germline V lookup: CDR1 SGHNT, CDR2 YYREEE (reference sequence). The CDR3 consists of 13 residues. The germline V and J ends were trimmed by 4 bases and 1 base, with 7 bases remaining between them. The CDR3 sequence: CASSLQGTDTQYF. CDR3 DNA (partial): TGTGCCAGCAGCCTCCAGGGCACAGATACG. The whole variable domain, remainder taken from reference TRBV5-4 and TRBJ2-3, is ETGVTQSPTHLIKTRGQQVTLRCSSQSGHNTVSWYQQALGQGPQFIFQYYREEENGRGNFPPRFSGLQFPNYSSELNVNALELDDSALYLCASSLQGTDTQYFGPGTRLTVL.

Of note for this clone: Coverage ceases 3 residues before the CDR3 finishes, and the germline J gene fills in the end. The rearrangement uses TRBV10-3 and TRBJ2-1; 11 nucleotides match TRBD1. The CDR3 covers 15 residues. Germline V gene lookup returns CDR1 ENHRY and CDR2 SYGVKD. The V segment lost 6 bases and the J segment 7 bases; nucleotides outside the gene matches: 8. The CDR3 sequence: CAIRGDRGEHNEQFF. CDR3 bases read: TGTGCCATCAGGGGGGACAGGGGGGAACATAATGAG.

As regards this clone: One end of the junction does not line up with germline, which may come from a read error. Read sequence stops 3 residues before the CDR3 end, and the germline J gene provides the missing end. The rearrangement uses TRBV30 and TRBJ1-1; TRBD1 might be the D (5 bases). The CDR3 is 16 residues long. The germline V gene encodes CDR1 GTSNPN and CDR2 SVGIG (reference sequence). Incomplete CDR3 DNA: TGTGCCTGGAGTCCCCCAAGAACAGGACGCGACACTGGA. Its translation: CAWSPPRTGRDTG. The entire CDR3 protein reads CAWSPPRTGRDTGAFF.